The TCR beta chain under discussion was sequenced for a study of blood T cell repertoires in COVID-19. Study details: Researchers got acute and convalescent COVID-19 samples from the United States, Italy and Spain. T cells, B-cell-depleted T cells, or PBMCs provided the cDNA or gDNA that served as material.

Germline CDR1 SGHTA, CDR2 FQGNSA. The CDR3 has 15 amino acids. Trimming at V came to 5 bases and at J to 7 bases, leaving 8 bases not matched to a gene. This clone was counted between two and nine times. In terms of age and location, participants ranged from about 18 to 95 years and lived in about two dozen US areas. Symptom resolution, clearance, or two negative PCRs marked the recovered donors of Cohort 3. TCRdb's table, derived via immunoSEQ multiplex PCR, lists solely in-frame clones and lacks some. The table includes around 170,000 clones, more than 80% detected once. The chain is built from TRBV7-2 and TRBJ2-1, with TRBD2 identical over 10 bases. The TCR sequence derives from a man aged 45-65 years who had recovered from COVID-19. Sequenced input: PBMCs or T cells enriched from blood (not recorded which). CDR3 protein: CASSESGGAGNEQFF. CDR3 nucleotides: TGTGCCAGCAGCGAAAGCGGGGGGGCGGGGAATGAGCAGTTCTTC.